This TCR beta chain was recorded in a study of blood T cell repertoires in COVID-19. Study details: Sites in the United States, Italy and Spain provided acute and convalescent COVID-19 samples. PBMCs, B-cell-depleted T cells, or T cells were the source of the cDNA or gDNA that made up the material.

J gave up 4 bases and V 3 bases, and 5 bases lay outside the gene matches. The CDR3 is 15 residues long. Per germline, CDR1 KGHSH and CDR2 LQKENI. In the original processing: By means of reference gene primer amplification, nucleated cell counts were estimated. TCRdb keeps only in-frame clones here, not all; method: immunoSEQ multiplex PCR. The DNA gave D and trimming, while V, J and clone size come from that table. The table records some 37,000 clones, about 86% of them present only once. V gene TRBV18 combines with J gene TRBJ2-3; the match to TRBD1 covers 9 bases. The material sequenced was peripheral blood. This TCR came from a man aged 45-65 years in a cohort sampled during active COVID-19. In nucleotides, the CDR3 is TGTGCCAGCTCACCGGGACAGGGAACTGCAGATACGCAGTATTTT. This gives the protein CASSPGQGTADTQYF.